A single sample gave rise to the 18 T cell receptor beta chains below, sequenced in a study of T cells in Graves' hyperthyroidism and ophthalmopathy. Amplified TCR beta CDR3 regions derived from RNA transcripts. During a first-round RT-PCR of the TCR CDR3, the HTBI primer set was used. A single record per CDR3 protein comes from TCRdb applying MiXCR to the multiplex PCR reads. Found here are hundreds of thousands of distinct CDR3 sequences, about a fifth of them singletons; the top ten hold under 35%. Sequenced material: blood. The receptors here all came from a man aged 25-40 years with Graves' ophthalmopathy.

Concerning this clonotype itself: One base away lies a much larger clone, so this may be a sequencing read error. J is TRBJ1-5 and V is TRBV12-3 or TRBV12-4; D may be TRBD1 (6 bases). Trimming removed 5 bases at V and 0 bases at J, with 20 bases between. CDR3 size: 18 residues. For the CDR3, the DNA is TGTGCCAGCAGTCTGGCCAGGGGAGGAGGATATAGCAATCAGCCCCAGCATTTT. It codes for CASSLARGGGYSNQPQHF.

This clonotype has ten or more counts. The rearrangement uses TRBV20-1 and TRBJ1-1, with TRBD1 as a possible D gene (5 bases). The CDR3 is 15 amino acids. Trimming left V 3 bases short and J 3 bases short, with 17 bases between. CDR1 is DFQATT and CDR2 is SNEGSKA in the germline V gene (reference sequence). The CDR3 reads CSASPYRQPYTEAFF. CDR3 sequence (DNA): TGCAGTGCTAGCCCATACAGACAGCCATACACTGAAGCTTTCTTT.

The chain uses TRBV5-1 and TRBJ2-6; D may be TRBD1 (5 bases). CDR3 length: 15 residues. CDR1 SGHRS and CDR2 YFSETQ come from the germline V gene. Deletions cut 7 bases from V and 0 bases from J, with 11 bases between. DNA for the CDR3: TGCGCCAGCGACAGAGGAGACTCTGGGGCCAACGTCCTGACTTTC. Translation: CASDRGDSGANVLTF.

Regarding this clonotype: One base away lies a much larger clone, so this may be a sequencing read error. The chain recombines TRBV28 with TRBJ2-1, with 11 bases aligning to TRBD2. V gave up 10 bases and J gave up 3 bases; unmatched junction bases: 11. This CDR3 region has 16 residues. Germline V lookup: CDR1 MDHEN, CDR2 SYDVKM. CDR3: CATATSGMIFYNEQFF. Written as DNA, the CDR3 is TGTGCCACCGCGACTAGCGGGATGATCTTCTACAATGAGCAGTTCTTC. Variable domain in full (rest from reference TRBV28 and TRBJ2-1): DVKVTQSSRYLVKRTGEKVFLECVQDMDHENMFWYRQDPGLGLRLIYFSYDVKMKEKGDIPEGYSVSREKKERFSLILESASTNQTSMYLCATATSGMIFYNEQFFGPGTRLTVL.

As to this clonotype: Being one base from a much bigger clone, this may be a read error. This rearrangement joins TRBV5-1 to TRBJ2-1; D call uncertain. This CDR3 spans 15 amino acids. V was cut by 0 bases and J by 3 bases, with 10 bases left in between. Germline CDR1 SGHRS, CDR2 YFSETQ. CDR3 DNA sequence: TGCGCCAGCAGCTTGGAATGGAACGACTACAATGAGCAGTTCTTC. This translates into CASSLEWNDYNEQFF.

The genes are TRBV7-9 and TRBJ2-5; 15 bases line up with TRBD2. CDR3 length: 18 amino acids. J was trimmed by 4 bases and V by 8 bases; bases with no gene match: 14. Germline CDR1 reads SEHNR; CDR2 reads FQNEAQ (reference sequence). In DNA form, the CDR3 reads TGTGCCAGCTCACCCCAAGGACTAGCGGGAGGGCTCCCAGAGACCCAGTACTTC. Protein product: CASSPQGLAGGLPETQYF.

This rearrangement joins TRBV15 to TRBJ2-5, with 8 bases identical to TRBD1. The CDR3 contains 16 residues. With V trimmed by 2 bases and J by 4 bases, 9 bases remained unmatched. Germline CDR1 and CDR2: LNHNV and YYDKDF (reference sequence). In DNA form, the CDR3 reads TGTGCCACCAGCAGACCGACAGGGGCAAATCGAGAGACCCAGTACTTC. This gives the protein CATSRPTGANRETQYF.

This clonotype was counted at least ten times. The chain joins TRBV7-9 to TRBJ2-3; weak D call: TRBD2 (8 bases). This CDR3 comprises 15 residues. Germline lookup yields CDR1 SEHNR and CDR2 FQNEAQ (reference sequence). V lost 5 bases to trimming and J lost 3 bases, with 15 bases between them. CDR3 nucleotides: TGTGCCAGCAGCCCGGGAGGGGGCGAGACAGATACGCAGTATTTT. This sequence encodes CASSPGGGETDTQYF.

The table lists this clonotype with many counts. The chain employs TRBV7-8 and TRBJ2-1; the D is unclear. Germline values: CDR1 SGHVS, CDR2 FQNEAQ. The CDR3 has 15 amino acids. V shed 8 bases and J shed 3 bases, with 17 bases lying between them. CDR3 sequence reads: CASVLIRRNYNEQFF. The CDR3 nucleotides read TGTGCCAGCGTCCTGATTAGGCGGAACTACAATGAGCAGTTCTTC.

The J gene is TRBJ2-7, the V gene TRBV10-2; a possible D gene is TRBD2 (6 bases). The CDR3 contains 15 residues. The V end was cut by 8 bases, the J end by 0 bases, with 17 bases between. Per germline, CDR1 WSHSY and CDR2 SAAADI. The CDR3 here is CASSAGTLSSYEQYF. The CDR3 bases are TGCGCCAGCTCGGCCGGGACTTTGAGCTCCTACGAGCAGTACTTC.

This clonotype was counted between two and nine times. V usage is TRBV25-1 and J usage is TRBJ2-5; D may be TRBD2 (5 bases). Germline-derived CDR1 and CDR2 are MGHDK and SYGVNS. With 1 base removed from V and 4 bases from J, the gap between germline ends came to 13 bases. The length of the CDR3 is 15 residues. CDR3 in DNA: TGTGCCAGCAGTGAATGGATCTCGGGGAGAGAGACCCAGTACTTC. Encoded protein: CASSEWISGRETQYF. Filled out from reference TRBV25-1 and TRBJ2-5, the complete variable domain reads EADIYQTPRYLVIGTGKKITLECSQTMGHDKMYWYQQDPGMELHLIHYSYGVNSTEKGDLSSESTVSRIRTEHFPLTLESARPSHTSQYLCASSEWISGRETQYFGPGTRLLVL.

The chain couples TRBV20-1 to TRBJ2-5, with a weak D call TRBD2 (7 bases). Trimming removed 2 bases at V and 4 bases at J, with 17 bases between. The CDR3 runs to 15 residues. Germline values: CDR1 DFQATT, CDR2 SNEGSKA (reference sequence). The CDR3 is CSARRGAGVGETQYF. CDR3 DNA sequence: TGCAGTGCTAGAAGGGGGGCGGGAGTCGGAGAGACCCAGTACTTC.

Points on this clonotype: A single base separates this from a much larger clone, so it may be a read error. Because it lacks the conserved phenylalanine or tryptophan at the end, this CDR3 is likely a read error. The chain is built from TRBV6-1 and TRBJ1-2; the match to TRBD1 covers 7 bases. CDR1 and CDR2 (germline): MNHNS, SASEGT. The ends lost 8 bases at V and 5 bases at J; junction bases unmatched: 11. The CDR3 spans 14 residues. CDR3 sequence: CASRWRQGGYGYTL. CDR3 DNA sequence: TGTGCCAGCCGGTGGCGACAGGGAGGATATGGCTACACCCTC.

This chain joins TRBV6-1 and TRBJ1-3, with D unresolved. This CDR3 spans 13 amino acids. V dropped 5 bases and J dropped 3 bases, with 8 bases sitting between them. Germline values: CDR1 MNHNS, CDR2 SASEGT. DNA for the CDR3: TGTGCCAGCAGTCGGGGTGGTGGAAACACCATATATTTT. This gives the protein CASSRGGGNTIYF.

On this clonotype itself: A much larger clone is a single base away; this may be a read error. No conserved phenylalanine or tryptophan ends this CDR3, so it is likely a read error. The genes are TRBV28 and TRBJ2-7, with D maybe TRBD1 (6 bases). Germline-derived CDR1 and CDR2 are MDHEN and SYDVKM. Trimming shortened V by 4 bases and J by 0 bases, and 10 bases separated the two germline ends. CDR3 size: 14 residues. The DNA for the CDR3 is TGTGCCAGCAGTTCCCACAGGGACTCCTACGAGCAGTACCTC. As protein: CASSSHRDSYEQYL.

The rearrangement links TRBV20-1 to TRBJ2-2; 10 bases line up with TRBD1. CDR1 and CDR2 from the germline V gene are DFQATT and SNEGSKA (reference sequence). This CDR3 has 16 amino acids. Unmatched junction bases numbered 3, after V lost 0 bases and J lost 2 bases. The CDR3 DNA reads TGCAGTGCTAGAGATGGACAGGGGGTTAACACCGGGGAGCTGTTTTTT. Protein: CSARDGQGVNTGELFF.

This chain connects TRBV9 to TRBJ1-1, with D maybe TRBD1 (5 bases). The length of the CDR3 is 15 residues. Germline lookup yields CDR1 SGDLS and CDR2 YYNGEE. The ends were cut back, 4 bases at V and 0 bases at J, with 13 bases in the middle. As DNA, the CDR3 is TGTGCCAGCAGCAATACGGGGGGTTTGAACACTGAAGCTTTCTTT. It translates to CASSNTGGLNTEAFF.

The chain is built from TRBV10-3 and TRBJ2-7; 8 bases are a match to TRBD1. The trim removed 10 bases at V and 0 bases at J, leaving 8 bases unmatched. Germline CDR1 and CDR2: ENHRY and SYGVKD. The CDR3 spans 14 residues. The CDR3 spells CATAGTGDSYEQYF. Here the CDR3 DNA reads TGTGCCACAGCCGGGACAGGTGACTCCTACGAGCAGTACTTC.